This T cell receptor (beta chain) was obtained from a study of blood T cell repertoires in COVID-19. Study as a whole: The United States, Italy and Spain supplied acute and convalescent COVID-19 samples. Sources were T cells, B-cell-depleted T cells, or PBMCs; the material itself was cDNA or gDNA.

Per the authors' pipeline: Estimation of nucleated cell counts was performed using reference gene primer amplification. Profiled with immunoSEQ multiplex PCR; TCRdb holds only in-frame clones, not every one. Clone size and V and J calls were adopted from that table, with D and trimming inferred from the DNA. The data contain about 150,000 clones, around nine tenths of them seen just once; the ten biggest clones take up about 2.5%. CDR3 length: 14 residues. Per the germline V gene, CDR1 is MNHEY and CDR2 is SVGAGI. V lost 6 bases, J lost 10 bases, and 16 bases lay in between. The TCR was taken from a woman in her 70s with acute or convalescent COVID-19. Source material: peripheral blood. The rearrangement uses TRBV6-5 and TRBJ1-6; tentative D call: TRBD1 (6 bases). The CDR3 nucleotides are TGTGCCAGCAGCCGCCAGGGGAGTTTGTCACCCCTCCACTTT. Its translation: CASSRQGSLSPLHF.